This entry features one T cell receptor (beta chain) sequence. This entry is derived from a study of CD8+ T cells in alopecia areata. On the study more broadly: Treatment comprised oral tofacitinib, 5 to 10 mg twice daily, in treated patients.

Per germline, CDR1 MNHEY and CDR2 SVGAGI. Losses at the gene ends were 7 bases for V and 5 bases for J; bases not matched to a gene: 9. CDR3 length: 14 residues. Treatment meaning: oral pan-JAK inhibitor, 5-10 mg twice daily. Isolated RNA was reverse transcribed into cDNA used as the sequencing template. Only in-frame clones appear in the TCRdb table, and some are missing; sequencing was by immunoSEQ multiplex PCR. The profile shows roughly 200,000 clones, around 58% of them singletons. The source is a human donor with alopecia areata. The chain carries TRBV6-5 and TRBJ2-5; TRBD1 agrees at 8 bases. The input for sequencing was CD8+ T cells sorted from blood, taken at week 24, from a patient treated with tofacitinib. The CDR3 region is CASTPDRAGETQYF. The CDR3 coding sequence is TGTGCCAGCACCCCGGACAGGGCCGGGGAGACCCAGTACTTC.